This T cell receptor beta chain was retrieved from a study of T cells in localized non-small cell lung cancer. Trimming cost V 2 bases and J 2 bases; bases outside gene matches: 10. This CDR3 comprises 17 residues. CDR1 and CDR2 from the germline V gene are SGHKS and YYEKEE (reference sequence). Broader study findings: Without multi-region sequencing, intratumor heterogeneity could not be excluded. In adjacent lung appeared a median around 59 of the top 100 tumor clones. Among the tissues sampled, uninvolved adjacent lung had the highest T cell clonality, above tumor. There was an association of higher blood T cell density with longer overall survival.

Sequencing was performed with immunoSEQ multiplex PCR; in TCRdb, only in-frame clones are kept and a portion is missing. There are some 24,000 clones in the sample; around 88% occur only once, and 5% to 6.5% lies in the top ten. A note on this clone: What it binds is unknown.

The source material was peripheral blood, sampled before any cancer treatment. This receptor was taken from a male donor at least 60 years old with stage II squamous cell lung carcinoma. The rearrangement uses TRBV5-5 and TRBJ1-3; TRBD1 matches at 7 bases. The CDR3 DNA reads TGTGCCAGCAGCTTCCCCGTGGCAGGGGGGGCTGGAAACACCATATATTTT. This translates into CASSFPVAGGAGNTIYF.